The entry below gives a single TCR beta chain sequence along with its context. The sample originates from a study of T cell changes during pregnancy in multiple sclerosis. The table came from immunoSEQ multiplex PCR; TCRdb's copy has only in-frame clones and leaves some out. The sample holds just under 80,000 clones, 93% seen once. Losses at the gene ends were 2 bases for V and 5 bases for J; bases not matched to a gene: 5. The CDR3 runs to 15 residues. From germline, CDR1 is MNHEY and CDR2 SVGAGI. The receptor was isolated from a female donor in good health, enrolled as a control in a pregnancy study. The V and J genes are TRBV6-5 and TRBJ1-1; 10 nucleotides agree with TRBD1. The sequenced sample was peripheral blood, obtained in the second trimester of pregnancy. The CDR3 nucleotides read TGTGCCAGCAGTTACCCGACAGGGGGCGGAACTGAAGCTTTCTTT. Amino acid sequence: CASSYPTGGGTEAFF.